Below, one TCR beta chain is given with its context. Random hexamers were used to reverse transcribe roughly 0.5 to 1 ug of RNA. TCRdb re-called the immunoSEQ multiplex PCR reads through MiXCR, storing one row per CDR3 protein. Of around 140,000 distinct CDR3 sequences listed, 75% to 90% are singletons. These data originate in a study of CD8 T cells in Susac syndrome. This CDR3 has 16 amino acids. Germline CDR1 reads SGHRS; CDR2 reads YFSETQ. V gave up 0 bases and J gave up 0 bases, with 12 bases separating them. This rearrangement joins TRBV5-1 to TRBJ1-1, with D possibly TRBD1 on 5 matching bases. Sequencing was carried out using CD8+ T cells from PBMCs. The source of this sequence is a human donor with multiple sclerosis. DNA of the CDR3: TGCGCCAGCAGCTTGGGGGCCAGGGCCATGAACACTGAAGCTTTCTTT. Protein sequence: CASSLGARAMNTEAFF.